This is a list of T cell receptor beta chains from one sample in a study of blood T cell repertoires in COVID-19. Method: immunoSEQ multiplex PCR; TCRdb's copy keeps in-frame clones and lacks some. The sample carries tens of thousands of clones, 75% to 90% recorded once. The specimen sequenced was peripheral blood. These receptors were taken from a human donor in a cohort sampled during active COVID-19. Both conserved end residues are part of each CDR3. D genes are given only for firm matches. A clone size is listed for some rows: how often the clone was seen (once, few, many), or a class if it is expanded.

clone_size: -; d_call: TRBD2; v_call: TRBV4-3; j_call: TRBJ2-3; cdr3_nt: TGCGCCAGCAGCCAAGAACTAGCGGGAGATACGCAGTATTTT; cdr3_aa: CASSQELAGDTQYF
clone_size: -; d_call: TRBD1; v_call: TRBV6-2/TRBV6-3; j_call: TRBJ1-4; cdr3_nt: TGTGCCAGCAGTACGGGACAGGGGCGCGAAAAACTGTTTTTT; cdr3_aa: CASSTGQGREKLFF
clone_size: -; d_call: TRBD1; v_call: TRBV7-6; j_call: TRBJ2-1; cdr3_nt: TGTGCCAGCAGCGGGAGACAGGGGCGAGGGGATGAGCAGTTCTTC; cdr3_aa: CASSGRQGRGDEQFF
clone_size: -; d_call: -; v_call: TRBV21-1; j_call: TRBJ2-5; cdr3_nt: TGTGCCAGCAGCACGGACAGGGGGCTGGAGACCCAGTACTTC; cdr3_aa: CASSTDRGLETQYF
clone_size: -; d_call: -; v_call: TRBV28; j_call: TRBJ1-2; cdr3_nt: TGTGCCGGGGGGGACGGGTTTGGCTACACCTTC; cdr3_aa: CAGGDGFGYTF
clone_size: -; d_call: -; v_call: TRBV19; j_call: TRBJ1-5; cdr3_nt: TGTGCCAGTAGTATAGGTGTACAGCCCCAGCATTTT; cdr3_aa: CASSIGVQPQHF
clone_size: -; d_call: -; v_call: TRBV5-1; j_call: TRBJ2-3; cdr3_nt: TGCGCCAGCAGCTCCTCCACAGATACGCAGTATTTT; cdr3_aa: CASSSSTDTQYF
clone_size: once; d_call: -; v_call: TRBV27; j_call: TRBJ2-3; cdr3_nt: TGTGCCAGCAGTTTATCTAGAAACACAGATACGCAGTATTTT; cdr3_aa: CASSLSRNTDTQYF
clone_size: -; d_call: TRBD2; v_call: TRBV10-3; j_call: TRBJ2-5; cdr3_nt: TGTGCCATCACGGCTAGCGGGGGCGAAGAGACCCAGTACTTC; cdr3_aa: CAITASGGEETQYF
clone_size: -; d_call: -; v_call: TRBV13; j_call: TRBJ2-6; cdr3_nt: TGTGCCAGCAGCTTAGATACTGGGGCCAACGTCCTGACTTTC; cdr3_aa: CASSLDTGANVLTF
clone_size: -; d_call: -; v_call: TRBV6-5; j_call: TRBJ2-1; cdr3_nt: TGTGCCAGCAGGAGGTACCCCTACAATGAGCAGTTCTTC; cdr3_aa: CASRRYPYNEQFF
clone_size: few; d_call: -; v_call: TRBV19; j_call: TRBJ1-5; cdr3_nt: TGTGCCAGTAGTATAGCGGGGGGGCCCGGGCCCCAGCATTTT; cdr3_aa: CASSIAGGPGPQHF
clone_size: few; d_call: -; v_call: TRBV6-5; j_call: TRBJ2-1; cdr3_nt: TGTGCCAGCAGTACCCGTGGGCGGGAAGACAATGAGCAGTTCTTC; cdr3_aa: CASSTRGREDNEQFF
clone_size: -; d_call: -; v_call: TRBV4-3; j_call: TRBJ2-5; cdr3_nt: TGCGCCAGCAGCCAAGAGCGGGGTGTTAGTAGGGAGACCCAGTACTTC; cdr3_aa: CASSQERGVSRETQYF
clone_size: -; d_call: TRBD2; v_call: TRBV19; j_call: TRBJ2-2; cdr3_nt: TGTGCCAGTAGTCCCGGCGGGAGAGCGAGCGGGGAGCTGTTTTTT; cdr3_aa: CASSPGGRASGELFF
clone_size: -; d_call: TRBD1; v_call: TRBV28; j_call: TRBJ2-7; cdr3_nt: TGTGCCAGCAGTTTGCCTCCGGGACAGCACAAGGTAGAGCAGTACTTC; cdr3_aa: CASSLPPGQHKVEQYF
clone_size: -; d_call: -; v_call: TRBV2; j_call: TRBJ1-1; cdr3_nt: TGTGCCAGCGGGCGGGGTTTAGCGGCTGAAGCTTTCTTT; cdr3_aa: CASGRGLAAEAFF
clone_size: -; d_call: -; v_call: TRBV28; j_call: TRBJ1-2; cdr3_nt: TGTGCCAGCAGACTGGGGGGTTATGGCTACACCTTC; cdr3_aa: CASRLGGYGYTF
clone_size: few; d_call: -; v_call: TRBV4-1; j_call: TRBJ1-6; cdr3_nt: TGCGCCAGCAGCCAAGATGGTGTGGTACGGAATTCACCCCTCCACTTT; cdr3_aa: CASSQDGVVRNSPLHF
clone_size: few; d_call: -; v_call: TRBV5-4; j_call: TRBJ2-3; cdr3_nt: TGTGCCAGCAGCTTGGATTTTACGGGAGCTAGCACAGATACGCAGTATTTT; cdr3_aa: CASSLDFTGASTDTQYF
clone_size: -; d_call: TRBD1; v_call: TRBV2; j_call: TRBJ2-3; cdr3_nt: TGTGCCAGCAGTAAAGGGACAGGGGGGGATACGCAGTATTTT; cdr3_aa: CASSKGTGGDTQYF
clone_size: few; d_call: -; v_call: TRBV6-5; j_call: TRBJ1-5; cdr3_nt: TGTGCCAGCAGTTACGGAGGGGGGGGTAGCAATCAGCCCCAGCATTTT; cdr3_aa: CASSYGGGGSNQPQHF
clone_size: -; d_call: -; v_call: TRBV19; j_call: TRBJ2-1; cdr3_nt: TGTGCCAGTAGTATAGTCGAAGGACAGCCCAACTACAATGAGCAGTTCTTC; cdr3_aa: CASSIVEGQPNYNEQFF
clone_size: -; d_call: -; v_call: TRBV18; j_call: TRBJ1-2; cdr3_nt: TGTGCCAGCTCACCAGGGTGGAGGGCTGGCTACACCTTC; cdr3_aa: CASSPGWRAGYTF
clone_size: -; d_call: TRBD1; v_call: TRBV7-2; j_call: TRBJ1-2; cdr3_nt: TGTGCCAGCAGCCGGGACAGGGTAGAAGGCTACACCTTC; cdr3_aa: CASSRDRVEGYTF
clone_size: few; d_call: -; v_call: TRBV6-6; j_call: TRBJ2-7; cdr3_nt: TGTGCCAGCAGTTCAGGGACAAGCGAGCAGTACTTC; cdr3_aa: CASSSGTSEQYF
clone_size: -; d_call: TRBD1; v_call: TRBV7-9; j_call: TRBJ1-1; cdr3_nt: TGTGCCAGCAGCTTTGAGGGGGCCGACACTGAAGCTTTCTTT; cdr3_aa: CASSFEGADTEAFF
clone_size: -; d_call: -; v_call: TRBV27; j_call: TRBJ2-7; cdr3_nt: TGTGCCAGCAGCAAAGGGAGAGTAAACTACGAGCAGTACTTC; cdr3_aa: CASSKGRVNYEQYF
clone_size: -; d_call: TRBD1; v_call: TRBV12-3/TRBV12-4; j_call: TRBJ2-5; cdr3_nt: TGTGCCAGCAGGGGGACAGGTTTAGAGACCCAGTACTTC; cdr3_aa: CASRGTGLETQYF
clone_size: -; d_call: TRBD1; v_call: TRBV5-1; j_call: TRBJ1-4; cdr3_nt: TGCGCCAGCCGGGACAGCCTTAATGAAAAACTGTTTTTT; cdr3_aa: CASRDSLNEKLFF
clone_size: -; d_call: -; v_call: TRBV19; j_call: TRBJ1-5; cdr3_nt: TGTGCCAGTAGTATATTGAGGGGGAGCAATCAGCCCCAGCATTTT; cdr3_aa: CASSILRGSNQPQHF
clone_size: -; d_call: -; v_call: TRBV19; j_call: TRBJ1-3; cdr3_nt: TGTGCCAGTAGTATAGACGGTTTCGGAAGTAGCTCGCGAAACACCATATATTTT; cdr3_aa: CASSIDGFGSSSRNTIYF
clone_size: -; d_call: -; v_call: TRBV2; j_call: TRBJ1-5; cdr3_nt: TGTGCCAGCAGTCCACAGGGCCCCGGTCAGCCCCAGCATTTT; cdr3_aa: CASSPQGPGQPQHF
clone_size: -; d_call: -; v_call: TRBV4-3; j_call: TRBJ1-1; cdr3_nt: TGCGCCAGCAGCCAAGATCGGCAGGGGAACACTGAAGCTTTCTTT; cdr3_aa: CASSQDRQGNTEAFF
clone_size: -; d_call: -; v_call: TRBV27; j_call: TRBJ2-1; cdr3_nt: TGTGCCAGCAGTATCACCTGGACAGACAATGAGCAGTTCTTC; cdr3_aa: CASSITWTDNEQFF
clone_size: -; d_call: -; v_call: TRBV5-1; j_call: TRBJ2-7; cdr3_nt: TGCGCCAGCAGCTTGCCTAGCATCCACGAGCAGTACTTC; cdr3_aa: CASSLPSIHEQYF
clone_size: -; d_call: -; v_call: TRBV4-1; j_call: TRBJ2-1; cdr3_nt: TGCGCCAGCAGCCAAGATGGCCAGTACTACAATGAGCAGTTCTTC; cdr3_aa: CASSQDGQYYNEQFF
clone_size: -; d_call: -; v_call: TRBV24-1; j_call: TRBJ2-1; cdr3_nt: TGTGCCACCTCCCACCCCGGGCGCGCGGGGTTGGGTTCCTACAATGAGCAGTTCTTC; cdr3_aa: CATSHPGRAGLGSYNEQFF
clone_size: -; d_call: -; v_call: TRBV7-2; j_call: TRBJ2-6; cdr3_nt: TGTGCCAGCAGCTTAGCTCAGGGAAGAGGCTCTGGGGCCAACGTCCTGACTTTC; cdr3_aa: CASSLAQGRGSGANVLTF
clone_size: -; d_call: TRBD1; v_call: TRBV25-1; j_call: TRBJ1-1; cdr3_nt: TGTGCCAGCAGTGAATATGACAGGGGAGGGAGCACTGAAGCTTTCTTT; cdr3_aa: CASSEYDRGGSTEAFF
clone_size: few; d_call: TRBD1; v_call: TRBV10-3; j_call: TRBJ1-5; cdr3_nt: TGTGCCATCAGTCGCGGACAGGCTGTAGGCCAGCCCCAGCATTTT; cdr3_aa: CAISRGQAVGQPQHF
clone_size: once; d_call: -; v_call: TRBV9; j_call: TRBJ2-2; cdr3_nt: TGTGCCAGCAGCGAGGGTCGGACACTTAACACCGGGGAGCTGTTTTTT; cdr3_aa: CASSEGRTLNTGELFF
clone_size: -; d_call: TRBD1; v_call: TRBV2; j_call: TRBJ2-3; cdr3_nt: TGTGCCAGCACCGAGGCACAGGGGGTATCAGATACGCAGTATTTT; cdr3_aa: CASTEAQGVSDTQYF
clone_size: once; d_call: -; v_call: TRBV28; j_call: TRBJ1-2; cdr3_nt: TGTGCCAGCAGTGACGACACCGTAAGCGGCTACACCTTC; cdr3_aa: CASSDDTVSGYTF
clone_size: few; d_call: -; v_call: TRBV7-3; j_call: TRBJ2-5; cdr3_nt: TGTGCCAGCAGCTTAGGAGCTCGCGAGACCCAGTACTTC; cdr3_aa: CASSLGARETQYF
clone_size: -; d_call: -; v_call: TRBV5-1; j_call: TRBJ1-4; cdr3_nt: TGCGCCAGCAAACAAGCGGGGCAGGATGAAAAACTGTTTTTT; cdr3_aa: CASKQAGQDEKLFF
clone_size: -; d_call: -; v_call: TRBV19; j_call: TRBJ2-2; cdr3_nt: TGTGCCAGTAGCCCCGGGGGGCCGGACACCGGGGAGCTGTTTTTT; cdr3_aa: CASSPGGPDTGELFF
clone_size: -; d_call: TRBD2; v_call: TRBV2; j_call: TRBJ2-2; cdr3_nt: TGTGCCAGCAGACGGGGAGGGAGCAACGGGGAGCTGTTTTTT; cdr3_aa: CASRRGGSNGELFF
clone_size: -; d_call: -; v_call: TRBV11-2; j_call: TRBJ1-2; cdr3_nt: TGTGCCAGCAGCTTGGCCGGACAGACCCTCTATGGCTACACCTTC; cdr3_aa: CASSLAGQTLYGYTF
clone_size: -; d_call: TRBD1; v_call: TRBV2; j_call: TRBJ2-7; cdr3_nt: TGTGCCAGCAGCCCACAGGGGGCTGGGGGCGAGCAGTACTTC; cdr3_aa: CASSPQGAGGEQYF
clone_size: few; d_call: -; v_call: TRBV9; j_call: TRBJ2-1; cdr3_nt: TGTGCCAGCAGCGCAGGTGGTTTTAGCTCCTACAATGAGCAGTTCTTC; cdr3_aa: CASSAGGFSSYNEQFF
clone_size: -; d_call: TRBD2; v_call: TRBV7-2; j_call: TRBJ2-5; cdr3_nt: TGTGCCAGCAGCTCCCTAAGGACTAGCGGGGGGGAGGGAGAGACCCAGTACTTC; cdr3_aa: CASSSLRTSGGEGETQYF